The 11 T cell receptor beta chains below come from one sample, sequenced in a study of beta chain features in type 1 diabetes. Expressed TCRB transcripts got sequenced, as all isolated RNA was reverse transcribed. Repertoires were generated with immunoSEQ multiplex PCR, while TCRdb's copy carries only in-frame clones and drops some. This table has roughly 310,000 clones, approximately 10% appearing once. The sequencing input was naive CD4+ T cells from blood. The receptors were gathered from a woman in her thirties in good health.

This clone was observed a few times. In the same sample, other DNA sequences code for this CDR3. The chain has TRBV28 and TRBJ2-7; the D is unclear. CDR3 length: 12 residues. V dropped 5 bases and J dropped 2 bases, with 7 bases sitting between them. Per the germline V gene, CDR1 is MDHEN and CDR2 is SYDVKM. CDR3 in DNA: TGTGCCAGCAGTAGCCTGCCCTACGAGCAGTACTTC. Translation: CASSSLPYEQYF.

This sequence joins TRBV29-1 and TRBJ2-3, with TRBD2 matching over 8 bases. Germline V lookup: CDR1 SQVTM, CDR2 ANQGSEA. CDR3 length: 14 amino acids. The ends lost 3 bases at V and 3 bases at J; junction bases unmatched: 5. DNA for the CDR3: TGCAGCGTTGAGGCAGCGGGAGTAACAGATACGCAGTATTTT. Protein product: CSVEAAGVTDTQYF.

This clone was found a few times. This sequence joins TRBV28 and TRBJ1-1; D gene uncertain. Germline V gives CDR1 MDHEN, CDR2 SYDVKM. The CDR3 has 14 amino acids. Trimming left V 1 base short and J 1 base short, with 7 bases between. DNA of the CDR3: TGTGCCAGCAGTTTATCGGAGAAGAACACTGAAGCTTTCTTT. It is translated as CASSLSEKNTEAFF.

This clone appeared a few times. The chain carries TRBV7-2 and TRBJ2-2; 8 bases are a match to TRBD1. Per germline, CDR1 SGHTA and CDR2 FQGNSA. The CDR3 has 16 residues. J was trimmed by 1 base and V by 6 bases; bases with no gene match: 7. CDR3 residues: CASRPPGTGNTGELFF. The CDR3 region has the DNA TGTGCCAGCAGGCCACCCGGGACAGGGAACACCGGGGAGCTGTTTTTT. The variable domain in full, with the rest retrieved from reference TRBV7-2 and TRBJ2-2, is GAGVSQSPSNKVTEKGKDVELRCDPISGHTALYWYRQSLGQGLEFLIYFQGNSAPDKSGLPSDRFSAERTGGSVSTLTIQRTQQEDSAVYLCASRPPGTGNTGELFFGEGSRLTVL.

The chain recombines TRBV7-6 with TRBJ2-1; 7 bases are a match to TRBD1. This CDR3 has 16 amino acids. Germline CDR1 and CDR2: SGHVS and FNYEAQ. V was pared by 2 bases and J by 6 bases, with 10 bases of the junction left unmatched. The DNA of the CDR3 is TGTGCCAGCAGCTTAATTGGCTCGCGGACAGGCAATGAGCAGTTCTTC. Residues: CASSLIGSRTGNEQFF.

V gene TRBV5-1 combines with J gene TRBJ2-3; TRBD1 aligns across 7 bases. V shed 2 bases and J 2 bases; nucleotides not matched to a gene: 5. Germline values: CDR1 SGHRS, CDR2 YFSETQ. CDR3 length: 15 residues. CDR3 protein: CASSFRDRVTDTQYF. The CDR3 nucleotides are TGCGCCAGCAGCTTCCGGGACAGAGTCACAGATACGCAGTATTTT.

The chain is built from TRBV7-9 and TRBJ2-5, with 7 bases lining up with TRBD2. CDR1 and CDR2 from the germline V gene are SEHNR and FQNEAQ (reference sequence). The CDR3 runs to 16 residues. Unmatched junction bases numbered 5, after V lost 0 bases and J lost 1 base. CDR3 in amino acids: CASSLAGRVSQETQYF. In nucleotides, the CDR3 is TGTGCCAGCAGCTTAGCGGGGAGGGTTTCCCAAGAGACCCAGTACTTC.

The CDR3 region is CATSRDLQINEKLFF. The CDR3 DNA is TGTGCCACCAGCAGAGATCTACAGATCAATGAAAAACTGTTTTTT. The chain recombines TRBV15 with TRBJ1-4; D is uncertain. With 0 bases removed from V and 5 bases from J, the gap between germline ends came to 10 bases. This CDR3 is 15 amino acids long. The germline gives CDR1 LNHNV, CDR2 YYDKDF (reference sequence).

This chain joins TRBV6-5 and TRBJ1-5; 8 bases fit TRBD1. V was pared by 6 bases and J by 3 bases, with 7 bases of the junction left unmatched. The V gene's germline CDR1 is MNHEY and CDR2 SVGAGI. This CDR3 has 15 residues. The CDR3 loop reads CASRNTGGNNQPQHF. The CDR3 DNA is TGTGCCAGCAGGAACACAGGGGGGAACAATCAGCCCCAGCATTTT.

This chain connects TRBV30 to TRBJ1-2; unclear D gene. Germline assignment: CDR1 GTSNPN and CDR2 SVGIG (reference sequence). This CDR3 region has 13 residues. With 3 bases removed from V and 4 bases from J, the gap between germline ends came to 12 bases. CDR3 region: CAWRGSGFYGYTF. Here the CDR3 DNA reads TGTGCCTGGAGGGGTTCGGGGTTCTATGGCTACACCTTC.

CDR3 nucleotides: TGTGCCAGCTCACTCAACACGGGAGAGATGGATGAGCAGTTCTTC. Amino acid sequence: CASSLNTGEMDEQFF. The chain carries TRBV18 and TRBJ2-1, with D perhaps TRBD2 (6 bases). Trimming removed 4 bases from V and 8 bases from J, with 18 bases in between. Germline CDR1 and CDR2: KGHSH and LQKENI. The CDR3 length is 15 residues.